The 8 T cell receptor beta chains presented below share a single source sample, sequenced in a study of molecular identifiers for immune sequencing clone quantification. TCRdb reprocessed the PCR reads via MiXCR and lists one record per CDR3 protein. There are around 89,000 distinct CDR3 sequences in the sample; over 15% occur only once, and about 0.85% lies in the top ten. Sequenced: naive CD8+ T cells from blood, with Jurkat cell RNA spiked in. Described subset: FACS-sorted CD8+CD4-CCR7+CD45RA+ naive T cells. The receptors were sampled from a human donor in good health. Some libraries in this study had Jurkat cell RNA spiked in.

This clonotype was found many times. The rearrangement links TRBV7-9 to TRBJ2-7; the D is unclear. There are 13 residues in the CDR3. Germline loops: CDR1 SEHNR, CDR2 FQNEAQ (reference sequence). The V end lost 5 bases, the J end lost 2 bases, and 10 bases lay between the germline ends. The CDR3 DNA follows: TGTGCCAGCAGCGTCACAGAGACCTACGAGCAGTACTTC. Protein: CASSVTETYEQYF.

Many counts were recorded for this clonotype. This chain joins TRBV14 and TRBJ1-2; maybe TRBD1 (5 bases). The CDR3 is 13 amino acids. The ends were cut back, 4 bases at V and 2 bases at J, with 8 bases in the middle. Germline V gene lookup returns CDR1 SGHDN and CDR2 FVKESK. The chain's CDR3 is CASSPDMNYGYTF. CDR3 sequence (DNA): TGTGCCAGCAGCCCGGACATGAACTATGGCTACACCTTC.

In this sample, this clonotype turned up a few times. A much larger clone differs from this one at a single base, so this may be a read error. Written as DNA, the CDR3 is TGTGCCAGCAGTTACTCCGAGGGGGGCACTGAAGCTTTCTTT. Amino acids: CASSYSEGGTEAFF. This chain uses TRBV6-5 with TRBJ1-1; a weak D match, TRBD1 (6 bases). Between the trimmed V and J ends, which lost 0 bases and 4 bases, there was a span of 9 bases. The V gene's germline CDR1 is MNHEY and CDR2 SVGAGI. The CDR3 is 14 residues long.

As regards this clonotype: A much larger clone lies a single base off, so this may be a read error. The V call is TRBV2, the J call TRBJ2-1; D possibly corresponds to TRBD2 (5 bases). The CDR3 has 15 residues. V lost 6 bases and J lost 0, with 12 bases in between. CDR1 and CDR2 (germline): SNHLY, FYNNEI. The CDR3 region has the DNA TGTGCCAGCAGGAGGGATTCAAGCTCCTACAATGAGCAGTTCTTC. Its translation is CASRRDSSSYNEQFF. Complete variable domain (other parts from reference TRBV2 and TRBJ2-1): EPEVTQTPSHQVTQMGQEVILRCVPISNHLYFYWYRQILGQKVEFLVSFYNNEISEKSEIFDDQFSVERPDGSNFTLKIRSTKLEDSAMYFCASRRDSSSYNEQFFGPGTRLTVL.

With respect to this clonotype: A read error may explain this, as a much larger clone is one base away. This sequence joins TRBV15 and TRBJ2-2; 10 bases agree with TRBD2. The germline V gene encodes CDR1 LNHNV and CDR2 YYDKDF (reference sequence). CDR3 length: 14 amino acids. CDR3 sequence: CATSGPGLARELLF. CDR3 nucleotides: TGTGCCACCAGCGGACCGGGACTAGCGAGGGAGCTGCTTTTT.

V and J are TRBV20-1 and TRBJ2-5; 9 positions agree with TRBD2. This CDR3 region has 16 residues. Germline lookup yields CDR1 DFQATT and CDR2 SNEGSKA (reference sequence). V was pared by 4 bases and J by 0 bases, with 9 bases of the junction left unmatched. DNA of the CDR3: TGCAGTGCTAAAGACTCCGGACTAGCGTACCAAGAGACCCAGTACTTC. Encoded protein: CSAKDSGLAYQETQYF.

Details on this clonotype: A much larger clonotype is one base distant, so this may be a read error. The chain combines TRBV7-9 with TRBJ2-2; tentatively, D is TRBD2 (6 bases). Germline loops: CDR1 SEHNR, CDR2 FQNEAQ (reference sequence). The CDR3 consists of 16 residues. CDR3: CTSSQPDGGVTGELFF. CDR3 DNA sequence: TGTACCAGCAGCCAACCCGACGGAGGGGTCACCGGGGAGCTGTTTTTT.

The sample holds many counts of this clonotype. CDR3 sequence reads: CSARDQGTSTDTQYF. The CDR3 nucleotides are TGCAGTGCTAGAGATCAGGGGACTAGCACAGATACGCAGTATTTT. The J gene is TRBJ2-3, the V gene TRBV20-1; D possibly matches TRBD1 or TRBD2 (6 bases each). V dropped 0 bases and J dropped 0 bases, with 10 bases sitting between them. The CDR3 is 15 amino acids. CDR1 and CDR2 from the germline V gene are DFQATT and SNEGSKA (reference sequence).